The present T cell receptor beta chain was sequenced within a study of PD-1 blockade in classical Hodgkin lymphoma (dated by TCRdb to 2020 to 2022). The study in broad terms: Nivolumab dosing was 3 mg/kg intravenously every 2 weeks, continuing until either disease progression or unacceptable toxicity. The study used CyTOF and TCR beta sequencing to define a peripheral blood immune signature of response to PD-1 blockade in classical Hodgkin lymphoma. Broad study findings and their caveats: Among trial patients, those achieving complete response had baseline diversity similar to that of newly diagnosed patients, while diversity was significantly lower in partial responders and progressors. Baseline TCR diversity was reported to be lower in newly diagnosed patients than in healthy donors and to be lower still in relapsed/refractory patients. Lower diversity was seen in patients whose nivolumab began less than 1 year after ASCT, and these patients were left out of later analyses so that immune reconstitution would not confound the results. By C4D1, a significant rise was seen in CD4+ TCR diversity but not in CD8+ TCR diversity (p=0.0027 vs p=0.16), and the rise was most apparent among complete responders (p=0.02). The study was restricted to a single clinical trial cohort, and the causes of repertoire differences, possibly disease activity or prior therapy, were left undefined.

Points on this clone: Which antigen it targets is not known. No base qualities exist here, and no much larger clone lies one base off it.

The germline V gene sets CDR1 to SGHVS and CDR2 to FQNEAQ. The CDR3 has 14 amino acids, counting the end cysteine and phenylalanine. Only CDR3 DNA remains: 42 bases, in frame from the first base. V loses 4 bases of germline sequence and J loses 3 bases, and the interval between the two ends is 13 bases. The Qiagen DNeasy kit was used to extract genomic DNA both from unsorted PBMCs and from the negatively selected CD4+ and CD8+ fractions. Amplification of TCR beta CDR3 regions was done by immunoSEQ multiplex PCR with primers that anneal to V and J segments. Amplification bias was minimized using a synthetic immune receptor repertoire, and residual bias was removed computationally after sequencing. The study's own analysis went as follows. Repertoire diversity was quantified as the Shannon entropy index using custom Python scripts. Unsorted, CD4+ and CD8+ repertoires were analyzed separately, except in combined analyses where CD4+ and CD8+ sequences were merged in silico. A clone counted as expanded when the clone's frequency after treatment rose at least 2-fold relative to C1D1, and clones undetected at baseline were given a pseudocount of 0.5. Clones with 0 or 1 copy at C1D1 were classified as singleton clones, and clones with 2 or more copies were classified as non-singleton clones. Clones expanded in unsorted samples were annotated as CD4+, CD8+ or unknown by matching protein sequences in sorted samples from the same patient. Wilcoxon tests were applied to paired samples to test diversity changes from C1D1 to C4D1. TCRdb took over this immuneACCESS table, retaining in-frame rearrangements with V and J assigned. Such tables are incomplete; in checked studies, under half of the missing clones stem from an unresolved V gene, and the remainder is unexplained. V and J calls and clone size are those listed in that table; D and trimming were worked out from the DNA. In all, the sample holds roughly 96,000 clones, and roughly 89% of those were seen once. About 10% of the sample is held by the ten biggest clonotypes.

The label giving this sample's time point can be read as: cycle 2 day 1 (C2D1) of nivolumab. Every trial patient had relapsed after autologous stem cell transplantation, and cohorts A, B and C differed in prior brentuximab vedotin exposure. The trial cohort comprised 56 patients with relapsed/refractory classical Hodgkin lymphoma whose best overall responses were complete response, partial response or progressive disease. Trial patients were treated with single-agent nivolumab in the multi-cohort phase II CheckMate 205 trial. Best overall response was determined by an independent review committee according to the 2007 International Working Group response criteria. Trial PBMCs were collected immediately before nivolumab initiation (C1D1) and during therapy at cycle 2 day 1 and cycle 4 day 1. After peripheral blood was drawn into 8 mL Vacutainer Cell Preparation Tubes, PBMCs were isolated by centrifugation and then cryopreserved.

This material consisted of peripheral blood mononuclear cells (PBMCs), taken before the second cycle of nivolumab. Recombination linked TRBV7-8 to TRBJ2-7; possibly the D gene is TRBD1, per 6 matching bases. This TCR came from a human donor with classical Hodgkin lymphoma. The CDR3 loop reads CASSSRQDHYEQYF. Here is the DNA: TGTGCCAGCAGCTCCAGACAGGACCACTACGAGCAGTACTTC.